One sample yielded the 24 T cell receptor beta chains listed below, sequenced in a study of blood T cell repertoires in COVID-19 (dated by TCRdb to 2020 to 2022). Libraries were prepared through the immunoSEQ multiplex PCR assay. TCRdb provides this immuneACCESS table in a form limited to in-frame rearrangements. Some clones are lacking; in checked studies, under half of them reflect an unresolved V gene, and why the rest are absent is not known. The sample data list about 200,000 clones, and less than 90% of these were observed just once. The biggest ten clones account for 0.65% to 0.95% of the sample. The material sequenced was peripheral blood. The receptors derive from a woman aged 70-85 years with acute or convalescent COVID-19.

Only one count was recorded for this clone. The chain links TRBV7-8 to TRBJ1-6, with D possibly matching TRBD1 (6 bases). The V end was cut by 5 bases, the J end by 7 bases, with 12 bases between. The CDR3 has 14 residues. CDR1 is SGHVS, CDR2 FQNEAQ, per germline. The CDR3 sequence is CASSGQGWNSPLHF. In DNA, the CDR3 is TGTGCCAGCAGCGGTCAGGGGTGGAATTCACCCCTCCACTTT.

V gene TRBV11-3 combines with J gene TRBJ1-3; tentatively, D is TRBD1 (6 bases). V lost 2 bases and J 1 base, leaving 9 bases between the germline ends. Germline V lookup: CDR1 SGHNT, CDR2 YENEEA. The CDR3 has 15 residues. CDR3 bases: TGTGCCAGCAGCTTACAACAGGGATCTGGAAACACCATATATTTT. Translated, it gives CASSLQQGSGNTIYF.

The count of this clone is one. The chain links TRBV19 to TRBJ1-1, with 7 bases that match TRBD1. The CDR3 totals 14 residues. Germline loops: CDR1 LNHDA, CDR2 SQIVND (reference sequence). The ends lost 7 bases at V and 9 bases at J; junction bases unmatched: 14. The CDR3 nucleotides are TGTGCCAGTACCCCAGCCAGGGGGGTAAGTAAAGCTTTCTTT. It specifies CASTPARGVSKAFF.

Only one count was recorded for this clone. The V call is TRBV7-8, the J call TRBJ1-1; D not certain. Trimming took off 1 base at V and 0 bases at J, with 12 bases between the two ends. CDR1 is SGHVS, CDR2 FQNEAQ, per germline. The CDR3 is made up of 16 amino acids. The CDR3 sequence is CASSLGTRRLNTEAFF. The CDR3 DNA follows: TGTGCCAGCAGCTTAGGGACCAGGAGGTTGAACACTGAAGCTTTCTTT.

The chain combines TRBV9 with TRBJ1-1; D call uncertain. V was pared by 2 bases and J by 0 bases, with 5 bases between. This CDR3 is 13 amino acids long. The germline V gene has CDR1 SGDLS and CDR2 YYNGEE. CDR3 nucleotide sequence: TGTGCCAGCAGCGTTAAAATGAACACTGAAGCTTTCTTT. It is translated as CASSVKMNTEAFF.

This CDR3 is CASREDGNTEAFF. The CDR3 bases are TGTGCCAGCAGGGAGGACGGGAACACTGAAGCTTTCTTT. The chain recombines TRBV2 with TRBJ1-1, with D hard to call. There are 13 residues in the CDR3. Germline CDR1 and CDR2: SNHLY and FYNNEI. V lost 6 bases and J 1 base, leaving 9 bases between the germline ends.

CDR3 sequence (DNA): TGTGCCATCAGTGATGGCAGGGATCAGCCCCAGCATTTT. It yields the protein CAISDGRDQPQHF. The gene calls are TRBV10-3 and TRBJ1-5, with D possibly being TRBD1 (5 bases). Per germline, CDR1 ENHRY and CDR2 SYGVKD. The CDR3 extends over 13 amino acids. V shed 3 bases and J shed 5 bases, with 8 bases lying between them.

This clone has only one observation. The rearrangement links TRBV29-1 to TRBJ1-2; 8 bases line up with TRBD1. The CDR3 is 14 amino acids. The J segment lost 5 bases and the V segment lost 1 base, leaving 6 bases of the junction unmatched. Germline CDR1 is SQVTM and CDR2 is ANQGSEA. The CDR3 sequence is CSVEGTGRRYGYTF. The CDR3 DNA follows: TGCAGCGTTGAAGGGACAGGGCGTAGGTATGGCTACACCTTC.

The chain recombines TRBV25-1 with TRBJ2-7; 8 bases line up with TRBD1. Germline V CDR1 and CDR2: MGHDK, SYGVNS. The CDR3 consists of 16 residues. J lost 0 bases, V lost 3 bases, and 7 bases had no gene match. The CDR3 nucleotides read TGTGCCAGCAGTGATTCCTCCGGGACAGGCTCCTACGAGCAGTACTTC. Its translation: CASSDSSGTGSYEQYF.

This clone turned up a few times. The J gene is TRBJ1-1, the V gene TRBV5-1, with no clear D. V was shortened by 4 bases and J by 1 base, with 11 bases between the two germline ends. Germline values: CDR1 SGHRS, CDR2 YFSETQ. The CDR3 length is 14 residues. CDR3 coding DNA: TGCGCCAGCAGCCTCGGAGTCTCGAACACTGAAGCTTTCTTT. This encodes CASSLGVSNTEAFF. The full variable domain, completed using reference TRBV5-1 and TRBJ1-1, is KAGVTQTPRYLIKTRGQQVTLSCSPISGHRSVSWYQQTPGQGLQFLFEYFSETQRNKGNFPGRFSGRQFSNSRSEMNVSTLELGDSALYLCASSLGVSNTEAFFGQGTRLTVV.

This chain connects TRBV7-9 to TRBJ1-6, with 7 bases lining up with TRBD1. Germline loops: CDR1 SEHNR, CDR2 FQNEAQ (reference sequence). The CDR3 spans 16 residues. Trimming at V came to 4 bases and at J to 7 bases, leaving 10 bases not matched to a gene. CDR3 bases: TGTGCCAGCAGCTACCTCCCGGGACAGATGAATTCACCCCTCCACTTT. It yields the protein CASSYLPGQMNSPLHF.

The chain uses TRBV4-1 and TRBJ2-5, with TRBD1 as a possible D gene (6 bases). The CDR3 runs 17 residues. Germline CDR1 and CDR2: MGHRA and YSYEKL. Trimming left V 1 base short and J 1 base short, with 16 bases between. The CDR3 DNA reads as TGCGCCAGCAGCCAAGTTTCGGAAGGGGGAATCCAAGAGACCCAGTACTTC. It specifies CASSQVSEGGIQETQYF.

The genes are TRBV7-9 and TRBJ2-5; D may be TRBD1 (5 bases). The CDR3 has 13 residues. V lost 6 bases and J lost 5, with 13 bases in between. Per germline, CDR1 SEHNR and CDR2 FQNEAQ (reference sequence). CDR3 DNA: TGTGCCAGCAGTTCAACAGGTTGGGAGACCCAGTACTTC. It codes for CASSSTGWETQYF.

The chain couples TRBV19 to TRBJ1-4; no definite D call. The CDR3 length is 15 residues. The V end lost 3 bases, the J end lost 0 bases, and 8 bases lay between the germline ends. The germline CDR1 and CDR2 sequences are LNHDA and SQIVND (reference sequence). The CDR3 is CASSIAVATNEKLFF. The CDR3 bases are TGTGCCAGTAGTATCGCAGTTGCAACTAATGAAAAACTGTTTTTT.

Note on this clone: The sample carries other DNA sequences with the same CDR3. The J gene is TRBJ2-4, the V gene TRBV28; no clear D gene. CDR1 is MDHEN and CDR2 is SYDVKM in the germline V gene. V lost 5 bases and J 7 bases, leaving 9 bases between the germline ends. CDR3 size: 12 residues. The CDR3 DNA follows: TGTGCCAGCAGTACGGCCGGGAACATTCAGTACTTC. Protein sequence: CASSTAGNIQYF. Full variable domain (rest looked up from reference TRBV28 and TRBJ2-4): DVKVTQSSRYLVKRTGEKVFLECVQDMDHENMFWYRQDPGLGLRLIYFSYDVKMKEKGDIPEGYSVSREKKERFSLILESASTNQTSMYLCASSTAGNIQYFGAGTRLSVL.

The chain carries TRBV24-1 and TRBJ2-1; weak D call: TRBD2 (5 bases). The CDR3 length is 14 residues. V was cut by 6 bases and J by 2 bases, with 10 bases left in between. Germline values: CDR1 KGHDR, CDR2 SFDVKD. Written as DNA, the CDR3 is TGTGCCACCAGTTACGACGGGACCTACAATGAGCAGTTCTTC. Amino acids: CATSYDGTYNEQFF.

The chain combines TRBV18 with TRBJ2-5, with a tentative D call TRBD1 (6 bases). The CDR3 loop spans 13 amino acids. The V gene's germline CDR1 is KGHSH and CDR2 LQKENI. Trimming shortened V by 4 bases and J by 3 bases, and 9 bases separated the two germline ends. Here the CDR3 DNA reads TGTGCCAGCTCACTCGGGACAAAAGAGACCCAGTACTTC. The encoded protein is CASSLGTKETQYF.

The V call is TRBV6-5, the J call TRBJ2-5, with 10 nucleotides matching TRBD1. The ends lost 7 bases at V and 5 bases at J; junction bases unmatched: 10. CDR3 length equals 15 residues. CDR1 and CDR2 (germline): MNHEY, SVGAGI. The CDR3 sequence is CASTPGTGALETQYF. As DNA, the CDR3 is TGTGCCAGCACCCCCGGGACAGGGGCGCTGGAGACCCAGTACTTC.

The chain is built from TRBV5-1 and TRBJ2-3; perhaps TRBD1 as D (5 bases). The CDR3 consists of 12 residues. Germline lookup yields CDR1 SGHRS and CDR2 YFSETQ. Between the trimmed V and J ends, which lost 7 bases and 4 bases, there was a span of 10 bases. The CDR3 sequence: CASGADADTQYF. CDR3 sequence (DNA): TGCGCCAGCGGGGCAGACGCAGATACGCAGTATTTT.

V gene TRBV7-8 combines with J gene TRBJ1-1; TRBD1 might be the D (6 bases). The CDR3 has 15 residues. V dropped 5 bases and J dropped 5 bases, with 18 bases sitting between them. Germline CDR1 SGHVS, CDR2 FQNEAQ. CDR3 region: CASSALRGRVTEAFF. CDR3 coding DNA: TGTGCCAGCAGCGCGCTCAGGGGCAGGGTGACTGAAGCTTTCTTT.

V usage is TRBV11-3 and J usage is TRBJ1-6, with D perhaps TRBD1 (5 bases). Germline V gives CDR1 SGHNT, CDR2 YENEEA. The germline V and J ends were trimmed by 9 bases and 7 bases, with 13 bases remaining between them. CDR3 length: 13 residues. DNA for the CDR3: TGTGCCAGTACCAGGGATGGCAATTCACCCCTCCACTTT. This translates into CASTRDGNSPLHF.

The chain's CDR3 is CASSQKSPSNQPQHF. The DNA of the CDR3 is TGCGCCAGCAGCCAAAAGAGCCCGAGTAATCAGCCCCAGCATTTT. The chain employs TRBV4-1 and TRBJ1-5; D unclear. The CDR3 is 15 amino acids. V gave up 2 bases and J gave up 4 bases, with 12 bases separating them. Germline loops: CDR1 MGHRA, CDR2 YSYEKL.

V and J are TRBV11-2 and TRBJ2-1; tentative D call: TRBD2 (6 bases). The CDR3 has 15 amino acids. CDR1 is SGHAT and CDR2 is FQNNGV in the germline V gene. V dropped 2 bases and J dropped 8 bases, with 16 bases sitting between them. This chain's CDR3 is CASSLSAGAFDEQFF. The CDR3 bases are TGTGCCAGCAGCTTATCAGCGGGTGCCTTCGATGAGCAGTTCTTC.

V is TRBV21-1 and J is TRBJ2-7; the table assigns TRBD1, which was not confirmed against the DNA. TRBV21-1 is recorded as a pseudogene. This CDR3 comprises 18 residues. DNA of the CDR3: TGTGCCAGCAGCAAGGGCGCCAGGGACAGGGGGCGCGGATCCGAGCAGTACTTC. The encoded protein is CASSKGARDRGRGSEQYF.